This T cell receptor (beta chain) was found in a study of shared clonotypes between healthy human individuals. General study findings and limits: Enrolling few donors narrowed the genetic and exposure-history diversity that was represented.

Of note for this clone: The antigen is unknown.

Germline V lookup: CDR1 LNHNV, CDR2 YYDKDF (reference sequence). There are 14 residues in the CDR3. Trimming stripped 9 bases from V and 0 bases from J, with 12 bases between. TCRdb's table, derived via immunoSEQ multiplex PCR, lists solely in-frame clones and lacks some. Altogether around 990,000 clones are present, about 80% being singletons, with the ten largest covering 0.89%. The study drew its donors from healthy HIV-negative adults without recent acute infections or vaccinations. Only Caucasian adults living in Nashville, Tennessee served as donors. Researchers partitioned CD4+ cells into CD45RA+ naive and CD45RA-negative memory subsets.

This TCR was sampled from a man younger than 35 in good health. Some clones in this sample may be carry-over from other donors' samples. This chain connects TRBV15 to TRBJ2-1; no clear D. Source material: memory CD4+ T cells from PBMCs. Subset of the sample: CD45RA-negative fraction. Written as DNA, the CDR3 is TGTGCCACTGGAGACAAGAGCTCCTACAATGAGCAGTTCTTC. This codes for CATGDKSSYNEQFF.